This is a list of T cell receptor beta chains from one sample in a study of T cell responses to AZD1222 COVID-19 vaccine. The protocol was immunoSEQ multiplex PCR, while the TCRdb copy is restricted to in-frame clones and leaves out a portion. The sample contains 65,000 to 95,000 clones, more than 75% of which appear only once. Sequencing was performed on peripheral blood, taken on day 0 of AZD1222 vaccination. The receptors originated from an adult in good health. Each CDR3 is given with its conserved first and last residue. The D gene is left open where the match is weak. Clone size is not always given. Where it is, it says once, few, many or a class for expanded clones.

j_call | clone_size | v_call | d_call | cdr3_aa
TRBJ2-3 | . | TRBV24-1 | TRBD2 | CATAGTSGSTNTQYF
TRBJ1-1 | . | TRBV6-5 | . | CASSPGLNTEAFF
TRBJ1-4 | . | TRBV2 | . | CASSERGMSSYEKLFF
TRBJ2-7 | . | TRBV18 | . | CASSPSEVTYEQYF
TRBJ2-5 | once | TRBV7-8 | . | CASSLLSRTGRETQYF
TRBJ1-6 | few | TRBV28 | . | CASSEEGSYNSPLHF
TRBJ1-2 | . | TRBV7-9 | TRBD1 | CASSSDRGVSGYTF
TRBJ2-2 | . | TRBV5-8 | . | CASRSLSLNTGELFF
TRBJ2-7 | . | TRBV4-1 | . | CASSQAGAYEQYF
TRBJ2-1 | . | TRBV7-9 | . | CASSESGPYNEQFF
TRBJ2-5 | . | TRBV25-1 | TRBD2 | CASSPKEGRGETQYF
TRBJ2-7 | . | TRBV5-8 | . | CASSSGQTDNEQYF
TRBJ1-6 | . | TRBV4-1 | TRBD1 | CASSQRRDRGGSPLHF